The 22 T cell receptor beta chains below all came from one sample that was sequenced in a study of Tregs in tolerant kidney transplant recipients. Mixed chimerism was transient after nonmyeloablative marrow transplants from related graft donors. The method was immunoSEQ multiplex PCR; TCRdb's version includes in-frame clones alone and lacks a portion of them. This repertoire includes roughly 10,000 clones. The source material was CD8+ T cells from blood (PBMCs), sampled 24 months after the transplant. The receptors derive from a human patient who received a combined kidney and bone marrow transplant. A share of the T cells may be of graft donor origin.

Notes on this clone: The missing CDR3 end, 3 residues past where the read stops, is filled in from the germline J gene. V gene TRBV4-1 combines with J gene TRBJ2-7, with a possible D match to TRBD1 (5 bases). This CDR3 is built from 13 residues. Germline V gene sequence: CDR1 MGHRA, CDR2 YSYEKL. V lost 2 bases and J lost 4, with 9 bases in between. The covered CDR3 bases are TGCGCCAGCAGCCAAACAGACAGTTACGAG. The encoded protein is CASSQTDSYE. The entire CDR3 protein reads CASSQTDSYEQYF.

Turning to this clone: The read finishes 3 residues shy of the CDR3 end, and the germline J gene is used to complete it. This chain links TRBV19 with TRBJ2-1; unclear D gene. The CDR3 loop spans 14 amino acids. Germline assignment: CDR1 LNHDA and CDR2 SQIVND (reference sequence). Trimming took 3 bases from V and 0 from J, leaving 6 bases between them. CDR3 region: CASSMTGSYNEQFF. The DNA read from the CDR3 is TGTGCCAGTAGTATGACTGGCTCCTACAATGAG.

CDR3 DNA (partial): TGTGCCAGCAGTCGTAATCTGGTGGTCAGTCTGAACACTGAA. Amino acids: CASSRNLVVSLNTE. The CDR3 reads in full as CASSRNLVVSLNTEAFF. This sequence joins TRBV6-2 or TRBV6-3 and TRBJ1-1; D uncertain. The CDR3 is cut off 3 residues early in the read; its end comes from the germline J gene. V lost 5 bases and J lost 0, with 19 bases in between. This CDR3 has 17 residues. Germline-derived CDR1 and CDR2 are MNHEY and SVGEGT.

With respect to this clone: The CDR3 goes on 3 residues after the read ends, and that part is filled in from the germline J gene. The V and J genes are TRBV9 and TRBJ2-1, with 11 bases fitting TRBD2. The CDR3 is made up of 16 amino acids. Germline assignment: CDR1 SGDLS and CDR2 YYNGEE. J gave up 3 bases and V 3 bases, and 5 bases lay outside the gene matches. The DNA read from the CDR3 is TGTGCCAGCAGCGGACTAACTAGCGGGAGCTACAATGAG. It specifies CASSGLTSGSYNE. The CDR3 reads in full as CASSGLTSGSYNEQFF.

About this clone: With the read ending 3 residues before the CDR3 end, the germline J gene is used to fill in that end. The V call is TRBV29-1, the J call TRBJ1-1, with 10 nucleotides matching TRBD1. This CDR3 contains 14 residues. Germline V gives CDR1 SQVTM, CDR2 ANQGSEA. J gave up 0 bases and V 7 bases, and 5 bases lay outside the gene matches. CDR3 sequence reads: CSASTGGMNTEAFF. The sequenced part of the CDR3 DNA is TGCAGCGCGTCGACAGGGGGCATGAACACTGAA.

In the case of this clone: The read halts 3 residues ahead of the CDR3 end, with the missing end drawn from the germline J gene. V usage is TRBV4-1 and J usage is TRBJ2-1; TRBD2 matches at 7 bases. CDR1 is MGHRA, CDR2 YSYEKL, per germline. This CDR3 is 15 amino acids long. V lost 1 base and J lost 9; bases outside the gene matches: 9. The CDR3: CASSQAMRGWVEQFF. CDR3 DNA (partial): TGCGCCAGCAGCCAAGCAATGCGGGGGTGGGTTGAG.

A remark on this clone: The read stops 3 residues short of the end of the CDR3; the missing end is completed from the germline J gene. The J gene is TRBJ2-7, the V gene TRBV20-1; 11 bases map to TRBD2. J gave up 6 bases and V 3 bases, and 10 bases lay outside the gene matches. CDR1 and CDR2 (germline): DFQATT, SNEGSKA (reference sequence). CDR3 size: 15 residues. This chain's CDR3 is CSASFELAGEGEQYF. The sequenced part of the CDR3 DNA is TGCAGTGCTAGCTTTGAACTAGCGGGAGAGGGCGAG.

The sequenced part of the CDR3 DNA is TGCAGTGCTAGAGAGGGGGGAGCCACTAATCAGCCC. It encodes CSAREGGATNQP. The full CDR3 reads CSAREGGATNQPQHF. The chain links TRBV20-1 to TRBJ1-5; perhaps TRBD1 as D (5 bases). The missing CDR3 end, 3 residues past where the read stops, is filled in from the germline J gene. This CDR3 has 15 amino acids. Germline lookup yields CDR1 DFQATT and CDR2 SNEGSKA (reference sequence). The ends were cut back, 0 bases at V and 4 bases at J, with 13 bases in the middle.

With regard to this clone: The read stops 3 residues short of the end of the CDR3; the missing end is completed from the germline J gene. V is TRBV5-1 and J is TRBJ2-4; TRBD2 matches 10 bases. The V gene's germline CDR1 is SGHRS and CDR2 YFSETQ. V shed 4 bases and J 7 bases; nucleotides not matched to a gene: 11. CDR3 length: 16 residues. CDR3 sequence: CASSPGTSVGLNIQYF. CDR3 DNA (partial): TGCGCCAGCAGCCCTGGGACTAGCGTGGGTTTGAACATT.

Concerning this clone: The CDR3 extends 3 residues past the end of the read, so its final part is completed from the germline J gene. The gene calls are TRBV6-2 or TRBV6-3 and TRBJ2-3; perhaps TRBD2 as D (5 bases). Germline V gives CDR1 MNHEY, CDR2 SVGEGT. V gave up 4 bases and J gave up 2 bases, with 10 bases separating them. The CDR3 is 14 residues long. Partial CDR3 DNA: TGTGCCAGCAGTTTACGACTATCCACAGATACG. Translated: CASSLRLSTDT. The CDR3 in its entirety is CASSLRLSTDTQYF.

Turning to this clone: The read ends 3 residues shy of where the CDR3 ends; the end is completed using the germline J gene. The gene calls are TRBV7-9 and TRBJ2-5, with a tentative D call TRBD2 (6 bases). This CDR3 region has 14 residues. Per germline, CDR1 SEHNR and CDR2 FQNEAQ (reference sequence). Trimming took 4 bases from V and 1 from J, leaving 10 bases between them. The chain's CDR3 is CASSSGLTQETQYF. Incomplete CDR3 DNA: TGTGCCAGCAGCTCAGGACTAACCCAAGAGACC.

The CDR3 sequence: CASSLPGHNYGYTF. The DNA read from the CDR3 is TGTGCCAGCAGTTTACCGGGACACAACTATGGC. V usage is TRBV6-2 or TRBV6-3 and J usage is TRBJ1-2; a weak D match, TRBD1 (6 bases). The missing CDR3 end, 3 residues past where the read stops, is filled in from the germline J gene. The CDR3 spans 14 residues. Germline CDR1 MNHEY, CDR2 SVGEGT. V lost 4 bases to trimming and J lost 2 bases, with 11 bases between them.

The sequenced CDR3 bases are TGTGCCAGTAGTCCAACAGGGGGCCAGAACATT. Protein product: CASSPTGGQNI. The complete CDR3 reads CASSPTGGQNIQYF. The J gene is TRBJ2-4, the V gene TRBV19; TRBD1 agrees at 9 bases. The read terminates 3 residues before the CDR3 end, so the remaining end is supplied by the germline J gene. The CDR3 loop spans 14 amino acids. The J segment lost 7 bases and the V segment lost 5 bases, leaving 6 bases of the junction unmatched. Germline V gives CDR1 LNHDA, CDR2 SQIVND (reference sequence).

A note on this clone: Read data end 3 residues before the CDR3 end; the end is taken from the germline J gene. This chain uses TRBV7-9 with TRBJ2-1; D gene uncertain. Trimming pared 5 bases from V and 1 base from J, leaving 12 bases between. Germline assignment: CDR1 SEHNR and CDR2 FQNEAQ (reference sequence). This CDR3 spans 15 amino acids. The CDR3 sequence is CASSPKGPSYNEQFF. The DNA read from the CDR3 is TGTGCCAGCAGCCCAAAGGGCCCATCCTACAATGAG.

This chain's CDR3 is CASSLGDRGKTEAFF. Partial CDR3 DNA: TGTGCCAGCAGCTTAGGGGACAGGGGAAAGACTGAA. This chain joins TRBV7-6 and TRBJ1-1; 10 bases fit TRBD1. The read comes to an end 3 residues before the CDR3 does, leaving the germline J gene to fill in the end. After removal of 1 base from V and 5 bases from J, the junction contained 4 bases not matched to a gene. This CDR3 region has 15 residues. Germline lookup yields CDR1 SGHVS and CDR2 FNYEAQ.

Remarks on this clone: The read ends 3 residues shy of where the CDR3 ends; the end is completed using the germline J gene. The V call is TRBV4-1, the J call TRBJ2-7; TRBD1 matches at 11 bases. V lost 3 bases to trimming and J lost 2 bases; unmatched junction nucleotides: 3. CDR3 length equals 15 residues. Germline loops: CDR1 MGHRA, CDR2 YSYEKL. This chain's CDR3 is CASSQAGQGAYEQYF. Partial CDR3 DNA: TGCGCCAGCAGCCAGGCGGGACAGGGGGCCTACGAG.

Comment on this clone: The read ends 3 residues before the CDR3 terminus; that terminus is restored from the germline J gene. V usage is TRBV29-1 and J usage is TRBJ2-1, with D uncertain. This CDR3 is 15 amino acids long. The V end was cut by 6 bases, the J end by 0 bases, with 15 bases between. Germline CDR1 SQVTM, CDR2 ANQGSEA. CDR3 residues: CSVSSPRSSYNEQFF. CDR3 bases read: TGCAGCGTCTCTTCACCTAGAAGCTCCTACAATGAG.

Concerning this clone: The CDR3 end is not reached by the read, which stops 3 residues before it; the germline J gene fills it in. The rearrangement joins TRBV19 to TRBJ1-5, with 8 positions matching TRBD1. Germline V gives CDR1 LNHDA, CDR2 SQIVND (reference sequence). This CDR3 has 15 residues. V lost 5 bases to trimming and J lost 6 bases; unmatched junction nucleotides: 9. This CDR3 is CASSLSQGARQPQHF. CDR3 bases read: TGTGCCAGTAGTCTCTCCCAGGGGGCTCGTCAGCCC.

As to this clone: Sequencing ends 3 residues short of the CDR3 end; the germline J gene provides the rest. The chain is built from TRBV5-6 and TRBJ1-1; possible D gene TRBD1, 5 bases. CDR1 and CDR2 from the germline V gene are SGHDT and YYEEEE. CDR3 length equals 15 residues. The V end lost 4 bases, the J end lost 1 base, and 14 bases lay between the germline ends. The DNA read from the CDR3 is TGTGCCAGCAGCGGGGGGACTCTGGGGAACACTGAA. Encoded protein: CASSGGTLGNTE. The CDR3 in full is CASSGGTLGNTEAFF.

As regards this clone: From the germline J gene comes the end of the CDR3, since the read stops 3 residues before it. This chain connects TRBV7-9 to TRBJ1-2, with 7 bases aligning to TRBD1. Trimming removed 5 bases from V and 6 bases from J; junction bases left unmatched: 12. The germline V gene encodes CDR1 SEHNR and CDR2 FQNEAQ (reference sequence). The CDR3 runs to 15 residues. CDR3 amino acids: CASSGSGQKTNGYTF. The part of the CDR3 DNA that was read is TGTGCCAGCAGCGGATCGGGACAGAAAACCAATGGC.

With regard to this clone: The read ends 3 residues shy of where the CDR3 ends; the end is completed using the germline J gene. This chain uses TRBV19 with TRBJ2-1; D remains ambiguous. This CDR3 is built from 14 residues. Per the germline V gene, CDR1 is LNHDA and CDR2 is SQIVND (reference sequence). V was trimmed by 5 bases and J by 1 base, leaving 9 bases between them. This chain's CDR3 is CASSPGRSYNEQFF. The sequenced CDR3 bases are TGTGCCAGTAGTCCAGGTCGTTCCTACAATGAG.

The CDR3 DNA, read in part, is TGTGCCAGTAGTATCGTTCGACTAGCGGGAGCTTGGTCCTACAATGAG. Protein sequence: CASSIVRLAGAWSYNE. The whole CDR3 reads CASSIVRLAGAWSYNEQFF. The rearrangement uses TRBV19 and TRBJ2-1; TRBD2 aligns across 12 bases. The CDR3 is cut off 3 residues early in the read; its end comes from the germline J gene. Unmatched junction bases numbered 10, after V lost 3 bases and J lost 1 base. Per the germline V gene, CDR1 is LNHDA and CDR2 is SQIVND (reference sequence). This CDR3 is built from 19 residues.